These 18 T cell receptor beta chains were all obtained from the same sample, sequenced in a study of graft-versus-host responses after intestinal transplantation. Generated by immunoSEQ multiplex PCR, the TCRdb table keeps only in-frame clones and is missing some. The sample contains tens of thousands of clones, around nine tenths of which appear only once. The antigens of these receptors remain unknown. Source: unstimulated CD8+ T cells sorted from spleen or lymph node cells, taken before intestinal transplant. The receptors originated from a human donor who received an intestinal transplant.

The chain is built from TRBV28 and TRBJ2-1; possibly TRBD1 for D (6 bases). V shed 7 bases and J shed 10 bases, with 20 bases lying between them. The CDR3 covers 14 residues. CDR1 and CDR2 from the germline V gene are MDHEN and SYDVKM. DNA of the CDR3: TGTGCCAGCACCGAAAAATTAGACAGGAGCGAGCAGTTCTTC. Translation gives CASTEKLDRSEQFF.

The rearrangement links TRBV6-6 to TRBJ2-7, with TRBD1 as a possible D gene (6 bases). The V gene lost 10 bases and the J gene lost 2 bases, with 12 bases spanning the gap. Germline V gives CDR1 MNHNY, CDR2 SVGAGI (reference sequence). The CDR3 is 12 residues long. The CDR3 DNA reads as TGTGCCACCTCTCGGGACACCTACGAGCAGTACTTC. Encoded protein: CATSRDTYEQYF.

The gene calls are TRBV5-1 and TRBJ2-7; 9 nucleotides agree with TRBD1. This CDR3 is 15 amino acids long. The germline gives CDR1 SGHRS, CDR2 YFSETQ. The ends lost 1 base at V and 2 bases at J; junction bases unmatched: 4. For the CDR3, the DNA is TGCGCCAGCAGCTTGCCCGACAGGGGGACCTACGAGCAGTACTTC. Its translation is CASSLPDRGTYEQYF.

The CDR3 DNA reads as TGTGCCAGCAGCTTGATGGGACAGGGGTGGGATGAGCAGTTCTTC. This encodes CASSLMGQGWDEQFF. The chain links TRBV5-6 to TRBJ2-1, with 10 bases that match TRBD1. The germline V gene has CDR1 SGHDT and CDR2 YYEEEE. With 1 base clipped from V and 8 bases from J, the junction kept 6 bases outside the gene matches. This CDR3 has 15 amino acids.

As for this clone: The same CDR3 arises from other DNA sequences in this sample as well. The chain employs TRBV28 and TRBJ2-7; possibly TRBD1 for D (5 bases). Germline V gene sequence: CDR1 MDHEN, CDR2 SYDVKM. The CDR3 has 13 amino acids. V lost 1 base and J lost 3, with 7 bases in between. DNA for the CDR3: TGTGCCAGCAGTTTATATAGGGGCTACGAGCAGTACTTC. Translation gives CASSLYRGYEQYF.

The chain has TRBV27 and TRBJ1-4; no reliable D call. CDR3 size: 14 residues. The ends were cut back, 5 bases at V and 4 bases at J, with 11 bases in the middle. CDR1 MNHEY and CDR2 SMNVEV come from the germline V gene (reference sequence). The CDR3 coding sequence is TGTGCCAGCAGTGACCGGCTAGATAATGAAAAACTGTTTTTT. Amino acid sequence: CASSDRLDNEKLFF.

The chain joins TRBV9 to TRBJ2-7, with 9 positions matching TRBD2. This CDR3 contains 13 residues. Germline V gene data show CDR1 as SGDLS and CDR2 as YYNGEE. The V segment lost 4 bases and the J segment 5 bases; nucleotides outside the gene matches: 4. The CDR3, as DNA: TGTGCCAGCAGCACGACTAGCGGAGACGAGCAGTACTTC. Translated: CASSTTSGDEQYF. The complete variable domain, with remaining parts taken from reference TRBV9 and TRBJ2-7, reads DSGVTQTPKHLITATGQRVTLRCSPRSGDLSVYWYQQSLDQGLQFLIQYYNGEERAKGNILERFSAQQFPDLHSELNLSSLELGDSALYFCASSTTSGDEQYFGPGTRLTVT.

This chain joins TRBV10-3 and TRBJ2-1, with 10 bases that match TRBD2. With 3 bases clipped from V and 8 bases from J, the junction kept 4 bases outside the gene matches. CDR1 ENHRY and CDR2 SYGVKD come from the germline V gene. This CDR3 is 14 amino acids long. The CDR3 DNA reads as TGTGCCATCAGTGAAGCGGGGGGGCTCGATGAGCAGTTCTTC. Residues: CAISEAGGLDEQFF.

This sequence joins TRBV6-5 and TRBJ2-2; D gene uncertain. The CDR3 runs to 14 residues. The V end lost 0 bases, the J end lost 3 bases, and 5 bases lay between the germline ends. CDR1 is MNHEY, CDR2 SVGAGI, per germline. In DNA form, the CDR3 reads TGTGCCAGCAGTTACTCGCAGGACACCGGGGAGCTGTTTTTT. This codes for CASSYSQDTGELFF.

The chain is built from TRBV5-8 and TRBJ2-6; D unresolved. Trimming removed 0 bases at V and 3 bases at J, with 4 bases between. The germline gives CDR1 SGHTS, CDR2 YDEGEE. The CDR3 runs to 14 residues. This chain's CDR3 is CASSLVRGANVLTF. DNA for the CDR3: TGTGCCAGCAGCTTGGTTCGTGGGGCCAACGTCCTGACTTTC.

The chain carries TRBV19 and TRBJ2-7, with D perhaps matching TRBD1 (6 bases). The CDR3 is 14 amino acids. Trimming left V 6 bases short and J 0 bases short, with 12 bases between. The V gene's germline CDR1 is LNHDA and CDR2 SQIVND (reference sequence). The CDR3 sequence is CASRETGSSYEQYF. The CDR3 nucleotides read TGTGCCAGTAGGGAAACAGGGAGCTCCTACGAGCAGTACTTC. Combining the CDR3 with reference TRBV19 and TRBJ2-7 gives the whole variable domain DGGITQSPKYLFRKEGQNVTLSCEQNLNHDAMYWYRQDPGQGLRLIYYSQIVNDFQKGDIAEGYSVSREKKESFPLTVTSAQKNPTAFYLCASRETGSSYEQYFGPGTRLTVT.

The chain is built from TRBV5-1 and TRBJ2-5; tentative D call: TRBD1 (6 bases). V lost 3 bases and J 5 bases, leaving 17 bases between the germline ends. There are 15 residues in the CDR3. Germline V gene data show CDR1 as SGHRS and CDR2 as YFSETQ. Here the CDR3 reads CASSSVQGRAETQYF. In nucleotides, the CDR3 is TGCGCCAGCAGCTCCGTACAGGGTCGGGCGGAGACCCAGTACTTC. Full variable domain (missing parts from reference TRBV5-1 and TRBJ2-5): KAGVTQTPRYLIKTRGQQVTLSCSPISGHRSVSWYQQTPGQGLQFLFEYFSETQRNKGNFPGRFSGRQFSNSRSEMNVSTLELGDSALYLCASSSVQGRAETQYFGPGTRLLVL.

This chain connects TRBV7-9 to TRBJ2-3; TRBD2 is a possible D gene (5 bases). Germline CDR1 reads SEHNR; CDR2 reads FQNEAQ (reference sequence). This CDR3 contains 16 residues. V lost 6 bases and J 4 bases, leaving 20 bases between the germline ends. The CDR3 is CASRAIETNGADTQYF. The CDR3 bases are TGTGCCAGCAGGGCAATAGAGACTAACGGGGCAGATACGCAGTATTTT.

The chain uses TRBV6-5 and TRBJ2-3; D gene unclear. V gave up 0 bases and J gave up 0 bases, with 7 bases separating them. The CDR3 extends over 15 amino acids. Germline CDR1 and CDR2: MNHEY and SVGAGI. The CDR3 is CASSYSRESTDTQYF. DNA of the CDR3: TGTGCCAGCAGTTACTCACGCGAAAGCACAGATACGCAGTATTTT.

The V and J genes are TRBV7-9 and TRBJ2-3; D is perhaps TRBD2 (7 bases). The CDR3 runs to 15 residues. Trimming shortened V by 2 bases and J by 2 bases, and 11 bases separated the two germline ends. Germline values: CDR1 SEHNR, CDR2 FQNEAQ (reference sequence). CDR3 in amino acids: CASSLTRGHTDTQYF. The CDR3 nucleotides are TGTGCCAGCAGCTTAACGCGGGGGCACACAGATACGCAGTATTTT.

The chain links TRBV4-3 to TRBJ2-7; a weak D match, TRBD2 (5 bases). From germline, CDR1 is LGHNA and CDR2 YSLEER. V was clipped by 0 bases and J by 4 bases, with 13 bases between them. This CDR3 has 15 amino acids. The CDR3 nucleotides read TGCGCCAGCAGCCAAGACAGGTTTGGACTGTACGAGCAGTACTTC. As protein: CASSQDRFGLYEQYF.

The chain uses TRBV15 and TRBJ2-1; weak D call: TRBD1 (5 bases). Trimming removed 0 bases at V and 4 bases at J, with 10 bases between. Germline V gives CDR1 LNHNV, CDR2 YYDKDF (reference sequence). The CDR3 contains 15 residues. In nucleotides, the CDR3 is TGTGCCACCAGCAGAGACAGGGCTGGGTACAATGAGCAGTTCTTC. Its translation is CATSRDRAGYNEQFF.

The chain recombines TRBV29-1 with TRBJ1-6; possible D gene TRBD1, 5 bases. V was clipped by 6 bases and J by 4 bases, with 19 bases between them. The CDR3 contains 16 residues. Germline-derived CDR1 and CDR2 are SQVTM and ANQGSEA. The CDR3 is CSVLREGFSYNSPLHF. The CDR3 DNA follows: TGCAGCGTCCTCCGGGAGGGGTTCTCATATAATTCACCCCTCCACTTT.